This TCR beta chain was sequenced for a study of memory CD4+ T cells and cytomegalovirus serostatus. General study results and limits: A US-trained random forest predicted CMV serostatus with median AUC 0.91.

Clones were sequenced by immunoSEQ multiplex PCR, and TCRdb holds only the in-frame ones, with some missing. The sample has 30,000 to 50,000 clones, around 78% seen once. Single viable CD3+CD4+CD8-CD45RO+ cells were sorted as the memory CD4+ T cells. Trimming took 1 base from V and 0 from J, leaving 9 bases between them. In germline, CDR1 is SGHVS, CDR2 FQNEAQ. The CDR3 is 15 amino acids. In the case of this clone: The antigen is undetermined.

The TCR was taken from an adult in good health and CMV-seronegative. The source material was memory CD4+ T cells from blood. The gene calls are TRBV7-8 and TRBJ1-1; D remains ambiguous. The CDR3: CASSLVGGLNTEAFF. CDR3 bases: TGTGCCAGCAGCTTAGTGGGAGGTTTGAACACTGAAGCTTTCTTT.